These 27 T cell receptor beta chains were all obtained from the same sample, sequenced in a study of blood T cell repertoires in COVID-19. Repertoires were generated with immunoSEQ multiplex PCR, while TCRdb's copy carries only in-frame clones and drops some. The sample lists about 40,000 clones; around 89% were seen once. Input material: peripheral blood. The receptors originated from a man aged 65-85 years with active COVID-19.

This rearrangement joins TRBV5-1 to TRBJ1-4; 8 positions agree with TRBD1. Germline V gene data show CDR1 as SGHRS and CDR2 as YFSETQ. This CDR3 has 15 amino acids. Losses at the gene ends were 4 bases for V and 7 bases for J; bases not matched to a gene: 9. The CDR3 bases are TGCGCCAGCAGCCCCCTGACAGGGGCTGGTGAAAAACTGTTTTTT. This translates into CASSPLTGAGEKLFF.

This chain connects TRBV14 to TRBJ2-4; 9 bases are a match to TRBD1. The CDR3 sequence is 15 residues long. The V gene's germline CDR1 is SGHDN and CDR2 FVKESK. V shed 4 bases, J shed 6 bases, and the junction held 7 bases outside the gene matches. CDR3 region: CASSRGGTGTNIQYF. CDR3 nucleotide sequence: TGTGCCAGCAGCCGTGGTGGGACAGGGACAAACATTCAGTACTTC.

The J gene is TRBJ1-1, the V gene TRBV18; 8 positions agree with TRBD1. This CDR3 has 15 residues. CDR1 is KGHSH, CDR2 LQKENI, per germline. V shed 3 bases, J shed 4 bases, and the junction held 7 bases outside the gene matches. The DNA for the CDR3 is TGTGCCAGCTCACCGAGGACAGGGAGAGGCACTGAAGCTTTCTTT. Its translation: CASSPRTGRGTEAFF.

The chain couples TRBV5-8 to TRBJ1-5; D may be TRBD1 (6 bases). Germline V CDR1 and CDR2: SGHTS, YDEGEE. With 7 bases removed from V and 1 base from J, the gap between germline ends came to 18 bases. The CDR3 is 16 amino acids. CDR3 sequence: CASPSASGASNQPQHF. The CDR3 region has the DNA TGTGCCAGCCCCTCAGCGTCAGGGGCGAGCAATCAGCCCCAGCATTTT.

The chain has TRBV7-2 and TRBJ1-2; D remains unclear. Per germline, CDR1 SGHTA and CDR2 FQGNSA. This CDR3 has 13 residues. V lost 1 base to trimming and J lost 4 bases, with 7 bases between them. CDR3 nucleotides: TGTGCCAGCAGCTTAGGGGGAGGCTATGGCTACACCTTC. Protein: CASSLGGGYGYTF.

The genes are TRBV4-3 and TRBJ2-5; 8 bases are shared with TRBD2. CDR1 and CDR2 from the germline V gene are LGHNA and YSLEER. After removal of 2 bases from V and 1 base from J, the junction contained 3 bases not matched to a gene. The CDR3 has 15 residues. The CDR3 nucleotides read TGCGCCAGCAGCCAACTTAGCGGGGCCCAAGAGACCCAGTACTTC. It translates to CASSQLSGAQETQYF.

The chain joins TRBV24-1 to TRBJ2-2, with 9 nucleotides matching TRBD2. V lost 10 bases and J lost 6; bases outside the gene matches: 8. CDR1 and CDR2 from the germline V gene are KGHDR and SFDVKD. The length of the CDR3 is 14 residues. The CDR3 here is CATDPGLASGELFF. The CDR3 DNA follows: TGTGCCACTGACCCGGGACTAGCTTCCGGGGAGCTGTTTTTT.

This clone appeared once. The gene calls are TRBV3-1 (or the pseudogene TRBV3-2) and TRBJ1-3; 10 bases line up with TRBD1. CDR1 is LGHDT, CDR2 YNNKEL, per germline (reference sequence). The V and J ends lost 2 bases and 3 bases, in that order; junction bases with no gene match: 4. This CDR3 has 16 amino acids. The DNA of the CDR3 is TGTGCCAGCAGCCAATTGACAGGGGGCCATGGAAACACCATATATTTT. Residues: CASSQLTGGHGNTIYF.

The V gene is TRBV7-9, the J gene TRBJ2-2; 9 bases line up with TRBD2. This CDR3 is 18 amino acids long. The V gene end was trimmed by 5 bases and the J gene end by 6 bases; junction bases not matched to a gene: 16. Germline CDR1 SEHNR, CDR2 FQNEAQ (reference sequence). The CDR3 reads CASSLRLAVRGNSGELFF. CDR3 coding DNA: TGTGCCAGCAGCCTTCGACTAGCGGTACGGGGAAATTCCGGGGAGCTGTTTTTT.

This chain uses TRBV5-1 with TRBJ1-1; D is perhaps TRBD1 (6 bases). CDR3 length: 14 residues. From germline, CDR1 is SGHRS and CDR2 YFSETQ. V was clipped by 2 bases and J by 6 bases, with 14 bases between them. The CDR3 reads CASSFSRGFAEAFF. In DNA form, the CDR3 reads TGCGCCAGCAGCTTCTCCAGGGGTTTCGCTGAAGCTTTCTTT.

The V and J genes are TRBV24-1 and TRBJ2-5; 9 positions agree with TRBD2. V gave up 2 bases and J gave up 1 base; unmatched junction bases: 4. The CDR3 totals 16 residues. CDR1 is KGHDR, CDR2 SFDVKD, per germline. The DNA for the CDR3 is TGTGCCACCAGTGATTGGGTAGCGGGGGTCCAAGAGACCCAGTACTTC. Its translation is CATSDWVAGVQETQYF.

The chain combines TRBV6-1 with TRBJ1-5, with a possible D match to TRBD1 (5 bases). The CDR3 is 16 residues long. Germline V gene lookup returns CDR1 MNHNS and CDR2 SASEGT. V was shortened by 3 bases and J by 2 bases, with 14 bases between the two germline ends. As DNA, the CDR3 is TGTGCCAGCAGTGATATGGCAGGGTACGGCAATCAGCCCCAGCATTTT. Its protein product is CASSDMAGYGNQPQHF.

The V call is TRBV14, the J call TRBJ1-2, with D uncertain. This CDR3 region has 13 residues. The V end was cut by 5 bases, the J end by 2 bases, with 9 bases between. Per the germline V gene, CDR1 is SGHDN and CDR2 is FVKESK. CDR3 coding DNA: TGTGCCAGCAGCGCGCGTCTAAACTATGGCTACACCTTC. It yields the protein CASSARLNYGYTF.

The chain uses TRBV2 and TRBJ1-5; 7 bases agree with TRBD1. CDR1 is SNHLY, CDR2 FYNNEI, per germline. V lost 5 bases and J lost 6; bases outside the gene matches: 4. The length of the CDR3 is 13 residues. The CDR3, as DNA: TGTGCCAGCAGTAACAGGGGAGGTCAGCCCCAGCATTTT. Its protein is CASSNRGGQPQHF.

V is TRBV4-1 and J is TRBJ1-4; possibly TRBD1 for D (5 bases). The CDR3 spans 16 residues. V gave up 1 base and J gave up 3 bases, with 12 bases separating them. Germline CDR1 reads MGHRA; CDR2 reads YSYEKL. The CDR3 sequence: CASSQGAGHSNEKLFF. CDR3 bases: TGCGCCAGCAGCCAAGGGGCAGGGCATTCTAATGAAAAACTGTTTTTT.

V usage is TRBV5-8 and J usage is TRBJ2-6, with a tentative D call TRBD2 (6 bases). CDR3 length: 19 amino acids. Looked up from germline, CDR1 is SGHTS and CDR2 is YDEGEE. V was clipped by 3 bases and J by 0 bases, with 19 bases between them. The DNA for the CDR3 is TGTGCCAGCAGCTCTGACTGGGGGGACGGAACCTCTGGGGCCAACGTCCTGACTTTC. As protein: CASSSDWGDGTSGANVLTF.

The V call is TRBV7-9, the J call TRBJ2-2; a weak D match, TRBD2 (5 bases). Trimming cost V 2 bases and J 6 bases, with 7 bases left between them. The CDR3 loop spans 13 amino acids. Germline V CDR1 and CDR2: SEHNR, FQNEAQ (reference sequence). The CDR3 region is CASSLKGAGELFF. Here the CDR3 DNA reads TGTGCCAGCAGCTTAAAGGGAGCCGGGGAGCTGTTTTTT.

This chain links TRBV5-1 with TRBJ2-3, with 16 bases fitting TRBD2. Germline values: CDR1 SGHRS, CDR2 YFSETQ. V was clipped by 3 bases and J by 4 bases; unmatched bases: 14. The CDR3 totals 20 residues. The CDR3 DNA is TGCGCCAGCAGCTCCCCCACCGGGACTAGCGGGGGGGCCCCGCCAGATACGCAGTATTTT. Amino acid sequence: CASSSPTGTSGGAPPDTQYF.

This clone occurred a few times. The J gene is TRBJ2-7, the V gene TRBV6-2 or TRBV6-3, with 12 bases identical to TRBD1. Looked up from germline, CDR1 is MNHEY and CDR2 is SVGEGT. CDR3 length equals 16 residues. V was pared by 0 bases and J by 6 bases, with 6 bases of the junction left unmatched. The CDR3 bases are TGTGCCAGCAGTTACTCGAGGGACAGGGGGCCTATCGAGCAGTACTTC. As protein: CASSYSRDRGPIEQYF.

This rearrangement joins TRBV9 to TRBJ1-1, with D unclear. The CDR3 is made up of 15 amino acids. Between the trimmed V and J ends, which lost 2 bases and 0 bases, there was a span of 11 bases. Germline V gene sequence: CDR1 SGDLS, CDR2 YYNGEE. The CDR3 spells CASSVNAGMNTEAFF. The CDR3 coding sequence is TGTGCCAGCAGCGTCAACGCGGGGATGAACACTGAAGCTTTCTTT.

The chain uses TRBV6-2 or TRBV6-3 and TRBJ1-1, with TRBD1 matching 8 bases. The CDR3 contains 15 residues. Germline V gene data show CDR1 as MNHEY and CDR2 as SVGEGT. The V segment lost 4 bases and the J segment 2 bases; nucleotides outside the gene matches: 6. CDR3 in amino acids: CASSFPGQVNTEAFF. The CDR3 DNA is TGTGCCAGCAGTTTCCCGGGACAGGTTAACACTGAAGCTTTCTTT.

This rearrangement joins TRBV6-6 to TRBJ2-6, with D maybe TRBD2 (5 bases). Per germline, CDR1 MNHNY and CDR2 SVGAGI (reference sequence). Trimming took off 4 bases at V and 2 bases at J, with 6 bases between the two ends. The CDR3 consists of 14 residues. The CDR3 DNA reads TGTGCCAGCAGTTCGAGGGCTGGGGCCAACGTCCTGACTTTC. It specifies CASSSRAGANVLTF.

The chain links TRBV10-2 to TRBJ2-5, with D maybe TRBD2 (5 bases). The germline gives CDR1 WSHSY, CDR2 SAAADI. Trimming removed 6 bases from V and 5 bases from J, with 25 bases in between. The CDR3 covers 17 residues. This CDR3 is CASRGRLGSLTWETQYF. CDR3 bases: TGCGCCAGCAGGGGGAGATTGGGCAGCCTAACATGGGAGACCCAGTACTTC.

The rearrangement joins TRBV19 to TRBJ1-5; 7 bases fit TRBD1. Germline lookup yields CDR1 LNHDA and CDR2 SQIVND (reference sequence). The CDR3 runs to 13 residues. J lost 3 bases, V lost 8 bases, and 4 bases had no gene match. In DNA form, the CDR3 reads TGTGCCAGTGGCGACAGGGTCAATCAGCCCCAGCATTTT. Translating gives CASGDRVNQPQHF.

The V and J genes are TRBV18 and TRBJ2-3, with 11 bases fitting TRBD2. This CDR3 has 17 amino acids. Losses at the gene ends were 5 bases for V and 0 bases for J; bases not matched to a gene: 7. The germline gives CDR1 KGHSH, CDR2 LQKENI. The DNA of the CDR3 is TGTGCCAGCTCAGCCGGGACTAGCGGAGTTAGCACAGATACGCAGTATTTT. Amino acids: CASSAGTSGVSTDTQYF.

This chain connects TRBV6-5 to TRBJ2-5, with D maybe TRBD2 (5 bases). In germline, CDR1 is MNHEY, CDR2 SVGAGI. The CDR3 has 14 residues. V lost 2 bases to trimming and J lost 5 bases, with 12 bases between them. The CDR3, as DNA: TGTGCCAGCAGTTACGCTAGCCACCGGGAGACCCAGTACTTC. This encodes CASSYASHRETQYF.

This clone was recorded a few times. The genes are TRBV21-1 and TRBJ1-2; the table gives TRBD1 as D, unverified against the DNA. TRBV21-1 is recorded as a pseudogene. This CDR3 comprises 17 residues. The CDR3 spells CASSKEWGHLANYGYTF. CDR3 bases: TGTGCCAGCAGCAAAGAATGGGGACACCTAGCTAACTATGGCTACACCTTC.